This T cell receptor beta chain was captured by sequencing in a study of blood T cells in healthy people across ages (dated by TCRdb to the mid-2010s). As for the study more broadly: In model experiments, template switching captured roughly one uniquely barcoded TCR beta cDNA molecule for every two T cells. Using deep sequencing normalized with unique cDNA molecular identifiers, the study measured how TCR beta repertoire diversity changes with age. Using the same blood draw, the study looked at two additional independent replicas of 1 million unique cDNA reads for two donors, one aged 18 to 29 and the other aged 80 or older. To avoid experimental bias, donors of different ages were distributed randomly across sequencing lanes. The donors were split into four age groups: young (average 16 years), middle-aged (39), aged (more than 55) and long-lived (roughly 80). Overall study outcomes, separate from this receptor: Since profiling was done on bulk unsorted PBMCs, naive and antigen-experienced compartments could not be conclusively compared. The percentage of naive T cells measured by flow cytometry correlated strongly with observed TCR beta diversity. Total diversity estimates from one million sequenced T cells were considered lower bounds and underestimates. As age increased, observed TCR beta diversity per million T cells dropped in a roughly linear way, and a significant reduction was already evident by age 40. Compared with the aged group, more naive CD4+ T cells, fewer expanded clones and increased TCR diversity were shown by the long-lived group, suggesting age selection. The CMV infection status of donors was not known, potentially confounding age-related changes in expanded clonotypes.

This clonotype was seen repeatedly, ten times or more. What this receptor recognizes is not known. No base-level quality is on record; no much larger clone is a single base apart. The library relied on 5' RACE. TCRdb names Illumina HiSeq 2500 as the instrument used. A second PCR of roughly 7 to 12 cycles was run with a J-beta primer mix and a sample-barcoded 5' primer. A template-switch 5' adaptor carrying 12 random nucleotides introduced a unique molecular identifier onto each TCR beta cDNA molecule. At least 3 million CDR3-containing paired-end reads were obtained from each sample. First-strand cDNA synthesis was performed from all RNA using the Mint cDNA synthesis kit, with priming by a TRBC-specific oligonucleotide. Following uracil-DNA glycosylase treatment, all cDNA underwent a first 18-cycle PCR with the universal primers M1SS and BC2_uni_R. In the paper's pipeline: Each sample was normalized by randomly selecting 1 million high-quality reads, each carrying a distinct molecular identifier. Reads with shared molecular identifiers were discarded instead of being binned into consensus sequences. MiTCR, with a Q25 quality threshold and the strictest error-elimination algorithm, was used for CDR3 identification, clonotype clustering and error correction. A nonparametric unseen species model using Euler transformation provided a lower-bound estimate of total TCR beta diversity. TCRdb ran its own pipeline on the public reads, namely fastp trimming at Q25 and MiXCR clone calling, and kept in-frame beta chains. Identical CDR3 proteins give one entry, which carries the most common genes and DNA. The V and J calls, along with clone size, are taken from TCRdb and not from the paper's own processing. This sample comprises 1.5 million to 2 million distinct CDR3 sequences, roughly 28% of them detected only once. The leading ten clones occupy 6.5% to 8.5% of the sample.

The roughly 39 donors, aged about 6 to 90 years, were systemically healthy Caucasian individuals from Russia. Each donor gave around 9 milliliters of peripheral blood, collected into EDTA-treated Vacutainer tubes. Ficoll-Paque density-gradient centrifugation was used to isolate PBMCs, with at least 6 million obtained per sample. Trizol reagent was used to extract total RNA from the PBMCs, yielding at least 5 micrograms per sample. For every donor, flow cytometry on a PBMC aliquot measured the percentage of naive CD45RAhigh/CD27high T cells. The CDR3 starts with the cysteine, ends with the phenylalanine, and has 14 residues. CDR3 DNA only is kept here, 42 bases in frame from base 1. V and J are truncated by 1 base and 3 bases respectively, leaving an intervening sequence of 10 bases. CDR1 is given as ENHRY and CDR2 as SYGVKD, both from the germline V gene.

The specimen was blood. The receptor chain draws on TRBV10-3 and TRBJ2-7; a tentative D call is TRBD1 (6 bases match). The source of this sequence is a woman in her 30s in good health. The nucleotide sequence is TGTGCCATCAGTGAGTTACAGGGTTTCTACGAGCAGTACTTC. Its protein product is CAISELQGFYEQYF.